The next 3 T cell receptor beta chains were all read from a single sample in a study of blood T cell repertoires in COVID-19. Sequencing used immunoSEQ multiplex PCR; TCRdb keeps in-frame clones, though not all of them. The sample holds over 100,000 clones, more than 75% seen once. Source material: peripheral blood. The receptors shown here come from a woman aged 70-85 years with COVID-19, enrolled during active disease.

In nucleotides, the CDR3 is TGTGCCAGCAGCTTAGGGCTAAACAGGGGTAACACTGAAGCTTTCTTT. Translated: CASSLGLNRGNTEAFF. This rearrangement joins TRBV7-2 to TRBJ1-1; TRBD1 agrees at 7 bases. There are 16 residues in the CDR3. V shed 1 base and J 2 bases; nucleotides not matched to a gene: 7. Germline CDR1 SGHTA, CDR2 FQGNSA. The variable domain in full, completed from reference TRBV7-2 and TRBJ1-1, reads GAGVSQSPSNKVTEKGKDVELRCDPISGHTALYWYRQSLGQGLEFLIYFQGNSAPDKSGLPSDRFSAERTGGSVSTLTIQRTQQEDSAVYLCASSLGLNRGNTEAFFGQGTRLTVV.

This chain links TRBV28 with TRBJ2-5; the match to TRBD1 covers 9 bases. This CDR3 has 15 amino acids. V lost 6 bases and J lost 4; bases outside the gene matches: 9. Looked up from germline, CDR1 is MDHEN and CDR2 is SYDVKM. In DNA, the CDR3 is TGTGCCAGCAGCTATTCCGGGACAGGGAGAGAGACCCAGTACTTC. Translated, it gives CASSYSGTGRETQYF.

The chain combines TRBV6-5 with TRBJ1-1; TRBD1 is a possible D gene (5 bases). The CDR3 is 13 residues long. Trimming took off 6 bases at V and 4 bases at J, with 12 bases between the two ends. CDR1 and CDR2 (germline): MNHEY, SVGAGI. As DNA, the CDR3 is TGTGCCAGCAGCGTCCAAAGGGGCACTGAAGCTTTCTTT. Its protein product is CASSVQRGTEAFF.